The rows below give T cell receptor beta chains drawn from one sample of a study of blood T cell repertoires in COVID-19. Some clones are missing from TCRdb's copy, which holds only in-frame ones; the method was immunoSEQ multiplex PCR. The sample consists of some 220,000 clones, 65% to 85% of them appearing once. Sequencing was performed on peripheral blood. These receptors originate from a human donor in a cohort sampled during active COVID-19. CDR3s include the opening cysteine and the closing phenylalanine or tryptophan. The D gene is left open where the match is weak. Clone size, where shown, is once, few, many, or a class for clones that have expanded.

CDR3: CASSATSVSVETQYF
DNA: TGCGCCAGCAGCGCGACTAGCGTATCCGTGGAGACCCAGTACTTC
D: TRBD2
size: NA
J: TRBJ2-5
V: TRBV5-1

CDR3: CASSTGTDTQYF
DNA: TGCGCCAGCAGCACTGGCACAGATACGCAGTATTTT
D: NA
size: NA
J: TRBJ2-3
V: TRBV5-1

CDR3: CASSLLGAVNEKLFF
DNA: TGCGCCAGCAGCTTGTTAGGGGCGGTTAATGAAAAACTGTTTTTT
D: NA
size: NA
J: TRBJ1-4
V: TRBV5-1

CDR3: CASGRVGTQGTYEQYF
DNA: TGTGCCAGCGGTAGAGTGGGGACACAGGGAACCTACGAGCAGTACTTC
D: NA
size: NA
J: TRBJ2-7
V: TRBV27

CDR3: CASSFRANYGYTF
DNA: TGTGCCAGCAGTTTCAGGGCTAACTATGGCTACACCTTC
D: NA
size: NA
J: TRBJ1-2
V: TRBV28

CDR3: CASSNGQGASSPLHF
DNA: TGTGCCAGCAGCAACGGACAGGGGGCCAGTTCACCCCTCCACTTT
D: TRBD1
size: few
J: TRBJ1-6
V: TRBV7-8

CDR3: CASSLDQASGQYF
DNA: TGTGCCAGCAGCTTAGATCAGGCCAGCGGGCAGTATTTT
D: NA
size: NA
J: TRBJ2-3
V: TRBV11-2

CDR3: CASSSVGGNTEAFF
DNA: TGTGCCAGCAGCTCGGTGGGGGGTAACACTGAAGCTTTCTTT
D: NA
size: NA
J: TRBJ1-1
V: TRBV6-2/TRBV6-3

CDR3: CASSLGMPSVTDTQYF
DNA: TGTGCCAGCAGCTTAGGGATGCCTAGCGTCACAGATACGCAGTATTTT
D: NA
size: NA
J: TRBJ2-3
V: TRBV11-2

CDR3: CASSVQGDYGYTF
DNA: TGTGCCAGCAGTGTGCAGGGGGACTATGGCTACACCTTC
D: TRBD1
size: NA
J: TRBJ1-2
V: TRBV2

CDR3: CASSFPSTGGNPMNTEAFF
DNA: TGTGCCAGCAGTTTCCCCTCTACAGGGGGAAATCCAATGAACACTGAAGCTTTCTTT
D: TRBD1
size: NA
J: TRBJ1-1
V: TRBV28

CDR3: CASIWGLGGRTEAFF
DNA: TGTGCCAGCATTTGGGGTTTAGGGGGAAGGACTGAAGCTTTCTTT
D: NA
size: NA
J: TRBJ1-1
V: TRBV7-2

CDR3: CASSIRLADRGDEQYF
DNA: TGTGCCAGTAGTATAAGGCTTGCGGACAGGGGAGACGAGCAGTACTTC
D: TRBD1
size: NA
J: TRBJ2-7
V: TRBV19

CDR3: CASSQEGRGFQETQYF
DNA: TGCGCCAGCAGCCAAGAGGGCAGGGGATTCCAAGAGACCCAGTACTTC
D: NA
size: NA
J: TRBJ2-5
V: TRBV4-1

CDR3: CASSLGTSLTGELFF
DNA: TGTGCCAGCAGCTTAGGGACTAGCTTAACCGGGGAGCTGTTTTTT
D: TRBD2
size: NA
J: TRBJ2-2
V: TRBV7-9

CDR3: CASSESQAALSQYF
DNA: TGCGCCAGCAGTGAGTCTCAAGCGGCTCTTTCGCAGTATTTT
D: NA
size: NA
J: TRBJ2-3
V: TRBV10-1

CDR3: CASSQGGDGTDTQYF
DNA: TGTGCCAGCAGCCAAGGAGGAGACGGCACAGATACGCAGTATTTT
D: NA
size: NA
J: TRBJ2-3
V: TRBV7-2

CDR3: CASSESAGRQPQHF
DNA: TGCGCCAGCAGTGAGTCGGCAGGGAGGCAGCCCCAGCATTTT
D: NA
size: NA
J: TRBJ1-5
V: TRBV10-1

CDR3: CASSEPGSSTGELFF
DNA: TGCGCCAGCAGTGAACCGGGGAGTAGCACCGGGGAGCTGTTTTTT
D: NA
size: NA
J: TRBJ2-2
V: TRBV10-2

CDR3: CASTETGGVFNEQFF
DNA: TGTGCCAGCACGGAGACAGGGGGCGTTTTTAATGAGCAGTTCTTC
D: TRBD1
size: NA
J: TRBJ2-1
V: TRBV7-9

CDR3: CASFSGQGGSSDGYTF
DNA: TGCGCCAGCTTTTCGGGACAGGGGGGCTCGAGCGATGGCTACACCTTC
D: TRBD1
size: few
J: TRBJ1-2
V: TRBV5-1

CDR3: CASSPEGQGVGTEAFF
DNA: TGTGCCAGCAGCCCAGAAGGACAGGGAGTAGGGACTGAAGCTTTCTTT
D: TRBD1
size: NA
J: TRBJ1-1
V: TRBV9

CDR3: CASSARQNLNTEAFF
DNA: TGTGCCAGCAGCGCCCGACAGAACTTGAACACTGAAGCTTTCTTT
D: NA
size: NA
J: TRBJ1-1
V: TRBV7-6

CDR3: CASSFPSAGVRYEQYF
DNA: TGTGCCAGCAGCTTTCCCTCCGCGGGAGTCAGATACGAGCAGTACTTC
D: TRBD2
size: NA
J: TRBJ2-7
V: TRBV11-2

CDR3: CASSLVENTGELFF
DNA: TGCGCCAGCAGCTTGGTAGAGAACACCGGGGAGCTGTTTTTT
D: NA
size: few
J: TRBJ2-2
V: TRBV5-1